These 29 T cell receptor beta chains came from one sample sequenced in a study of shared clonotypes between healthy human individuals. Clones were read by immunoSEQ multiplex PCR, and TCRdb kept only the in-frame ones, dropping some. The sample lists over 950,000 clones, 77% occurring once. The sample consisted of memory CD4+ T cells from PBMCs. Indicated subset: CD45RA-negative fraction. All receptors come from a young man in good health. Some clones in this sample may be carry-over from other donors' samples.

This clone was seen just once. This chain links TRBV6-5 with TRBJ2-1; 7 nucleotides align to TRBD2. The CDR3 is 14 residues long. V shed 6 bases and J 6 bases; nucleotides not matched to a gene: 8. From germline, CDR1 is MNHEY and CDR2 SVGAGI. The CDR3 DNA sequence: TGTGCCAGCAGACTTATCGCGGGAGCCAATGAGCAGTTCTTC. Translation gives CASRLIAGANEQFF.

The CDR3 is CASSFRGSSYNEQFF. The CDR3, as DNA: TGTGCCAGCAGCTTTAGGGGGAGCTCCTACAATGAGCAGTTCTTC. V gene TRBV7-9 combines with J gene TRBJ2-1, with D maybe TRBD1 (6 bases). The CDR3 sequence is 15 residues long. Trimming shortened V by 3 bases and J by 0 bases, and 9 bases separated the two germline ends. CDR1 SEHNR and CDR2 FQNEAQ come from the germline V gene (reference sequence).

The chain uses TRBV4-1 and TRBJ1-2, with 7 bases identical to TRBD1. Germline V gene sequence: CDR1 MGHRA, CDR2 YSYEKL. CDR3 size: 16 residues. The V gene end was trimmed by 4 bases and the J gene end by 0 bases; junction bases not matched to a gene: 8. The chain's CDR3 is CASSPPWDRANYGYTF. CDR3 coding DNA: TGCGCCAGCAGCCCTCCTTGGGACAGAGCTAACTATGGCTACACCTTC.

V is TRBV2 and J is TRBJ2-1; TRBD2 aligns across 7 bases. This CDR3 has 14 amino acids. Germline V gene sequence: CDR1 SNHLY, CDR2 FYNNEI. V was clipped by 7 bases and J by 9 bases; unmatched bases: 12. For the CDR3, the DNA is TGTGCCAGCAATCGACGCGGGAGCGGTTTTGAGCAGTTCTTC. Amino acid sequence: CASNRRGSGFEQFF.

The chain combines TRBV28 with TRBJ1-5; D may be TRBD1 (5 bases). The V end lost 7 bases, the J end lost 10 bases, and 23 bases lay between the germline ends. The CDR3 is made up of 15 amino acids. CDR1 is MDHEN and CDR2 is SYDVKM in the germline V gene. CDR3 region: CASTPSGGFSGPQHF. CDR3 nucleotides: TGTGCCAGCACCCCTTCTGGGGGGTTCTCTGGACCCCAGCATTTT.

V and J are TRBV28 and TRBJ1-1; D unclear. The V end was cut by 8 bases, the J end by 3 bases, with 7 bases between. CDR1 is MDHEN, CDR2 SYDVKM, per germline. The CDR3 has 11 residues. This CDR3 is CASERYTEAFF. CDR3 bases: TGTGCCAGCGAAAGATACACTGAAGCTTTCTTT.

The chain joins TRBV5-1 to TRBJ1-3, with a tentative D call TRBD1 (5 bases). CDR1 and CDR2 from the germline V gene are SGHRS and YFSETQ. The CDR3 contains 15 residues. The germline V and J ends were trimmed by 4 bases and 0 bases, with 11 bases remaining between them. In DNA, the CDR3 is TGCGCCAGCAGCCCTAACGGACACTCTGGAAACACCATATATTTT. Residues: CASSPNGHSGNTIYF.

The chain carries TRBV2 and TRBJ2-5; 14 bases align to TRBD2. The CDR3 extends over 15 amino acids. Trimming took 8 bases from V and 7 from J; bases not matched to a gene: 9. Germline-derived CDR1 and CDR2 are SNHLY and FYNNEI. This CDR3 reads CASRGLAGARGTQYF. The CDR3 nucleotides read TGTGCCAGCCGGGGACTAGCGGGAGCACGAGGGACCCAGTACTTC.

The J gene is TRBJ2-7, the V gene TRBV29-1; 8 nucleotides match TRBD1. The germline CDR1 and CDR2 sequences are SQVTM and ANQGSEA. Trimming at V came to 4 bases and at J to 3 bases, leaving 14 bases not matched to a gene. This CDR3 is 16 amino acids long. Written as DNA, the CDR3 is TGCAGCGTTGTTGGTACCGGGAACAGGGGGTTCTACGAGCAGTACTTC. The encoded protein is CSVVGTGNRGFYEQYF.

The chain is built from TRBV30 and TRBJ1-5; TRBD1 might be the D (6 bases). V lost 3 bases, J lost 5 bases, and 14 bases lay in between. There are 14 residues in the CDR3. Germline values: CDR1 GTSNPN, CDR2 SVGIG (reference sequence). The CDR3 bases are TGTGCCTGGAGAGGGCCAGGGGAATATCAGCCCCAGCATTTT. This gives the protein CAWRGPGEYQPQHF. Drawing the rest from reference TRBV30 and TRBJ1-5, the complete variable domain is SQTIHQWPATLVQPVGSPLSLECTVEGTSNPNLYWYRQAAGRGLQLLFYSVGIGQISSEVPQNLSASRPQDRQFILSSKKLLLSDSGFYLCAWRGPGEYQPQHFGDGTRLSIL.

The chain couples TRBV4-2 to TRBJ2-1; D is unclear. V lost 0 bases, J lost 0 bases, and 6 bases lay in between. CDR3 length equals 15 residues. CDR1 LGHNA and CDR2 YNFKEQ come from the germline V gene. The CDR3 spells CASSQERVSYNEQFF. The CDR3 DNA is TGTGCCAGCAGCCAAGAACGGGTCTCCTACAATGAGCAGTTCTTC.

The chain couples TRBV2 to TRBJ2-7; D possibly uses TRBD1 or TRBD2 (5 bases each). Germline V gene sequence: CDR1 SNHLY, CDR2 FYNNEI. V was shortened by 7 bases and J by 5 bases, with 15 bases between the two germline ends. The CDR3 covers 13 residues. The DNA of the CDR3 is TGTGCCAGCACCGCCTCGGGACGCCACGAGCAGTACTTC. It yields the protein CASTASGRHEQYF. The entire variable domain, with the rest obtained from reference TRBV2 and TRBJ2-7, is as follows: EPEVTQTPSHQVTQMGQEVILRCVPISNHLYFYWYRQILGQKVEFLVSFYNNEISEKSEIFDDQFSVERPDGSNFTLKIRSTKLEDSAMYFCASTASGRHEQYFGPGTRLTVT.

This clone occurred once. V gene TRBV30 combines with J gene TRBJ2-7; D ambiguous. This CDR3 is 14 amino acids long. CDR1 and CDR2 from the germline V gene are GTSNPN and SVGIG (reference sequence). V lost 2 bases and J 0 bases, leaving 11 bases between the germline ends. CDR3 amino acids: CAWSRPPGSYEQYF. For the CDR3, the DNA is TGTGCCTGGAGTAGACCCCCGGGCTCCTACGAGCAGTACTTC.

The genes are TRBV7-9 and TRBJ1-5, with a weak D call TRBD1 (6 bases). CDR1 SEHNR and CDR2 FQNEAQ come from the germline V gene (reference sequence). V lost 3 bases to trimming and J lost 6 bases, with 12 bases between them. This CDR3 contains 14 residues. CDR3 sequence reads: CASSFPGQGQPQHF. The CDR3 nucleotides read TGTGCCAGCAGCTTTCCGGGACAAGGTCAGCCCCAGCATTTT.

The rearrangement links TRBV5-1 to TRBJ2-7; the match to TRBD2 covers 8 bases. V shed 4 bases and J 3 bases; nucleotides not matched to a gene: 9. Germline-derived CDR1 and CDR2 are SGHRS and YFSETQ. This CDR3 region has 15 residues. CDR3 DNA sequence: TGCGCCAGCAGCCTTTCGACTAGCGTCTACTACGAGCAGTACTTC. Its protein product is CASSLSTSVYYEQYF.

This clone was observed a single time. The rearrangement links TRBV2 to TRBJ1-1, with TRBD1 matching over 9 bases. The CDR3 consists of 14 residues. J gave up 6 bases and V 6 bases, and 8 bases lay outside the gene matches. CDR1 is SNHLY and CDR2 is FYNNEI in the germline V gene. In nucleotides, the CDR3 is TGTGCCAGCAGGATGGAACAGGGGGCCTCTGAAGCTTTCTTT. This translates into CASRMEQGASEAFF.

A few counts support this clone. CDR3 loop: CASSLRLNYEQYF. CDR3 DNA sequence: TGTGCCAGCAGCTTAAGGCTAAACTACGAGCAGTACTTC. The chain joins TRBV11-2 to TRBJ2-7; D remains unclear. V was pared by 2 bases and J by 3 bases, with 8 bases between. Germline V gives CDR1 SGHAT, CDR2 FQNNGV. The CDR3 runs to 13 residues.

This chain uses TRBV6-4 with TRBJ2-7, with D tentatively TRBD1 (6 bases). CDR1 is MRHNA, CDR2 SNTAGT, per germline. Trimming took off 6 bases at V and 2 bases at J, with 11 bases between the two ends. This CDR3 region has 13 residues. The CDR3 spells CASSRQDTYEQYF. CDR3 sequence (DNA): TGTGCCAGCAGCCGACAGGATACCTACGAGCAGTACTTC.

Points on this clone: A much larger clone is a single base away; this may be a read error. The V gene is TRBV5-1, the J gene TRBJ2-1; TRBD2 might be the D (7 bases). V gave up 2 bases and J gave up 2 bases, with 14 bases separating them. The CDR3 runs to 16 residues. The germline CDR1 and CDR2 sequences are SGHRS and YFSETQ. In nucleotides, the CDR3 is TGCGCCAGCAGCTTCCCGGGGGAGGGGGCCTACAATGAGCAGTTCTTC. Amino acid sequence: CASSFPGEGAYNEQFF.

The V gene is TRBV2, the J gene TRBJ1-5; TRBD1 is a possible D gene (5 bases). The germline V gene has CDR1 SNHLY and CDR2 FYNNEI. This CDR3 region has 13 residues. Trimming took 4 bases from V and 4 from J, leaving 8 bases between them. CDR3 loop: CASSGGLNQPQHF. The DNA for the CDR3 is TGTGCCAGCAGTGGGGGCCTTAATCAGCCCCAGCATTTT. Complete variable domain (other parts from reference TRBV2 and TRBJ1-5): EPEVTQTPSHQVTQMGQEVILRCVPISNHLYFYWYRQILGQKVEFLVSFYNNEISEKSEIFDDQFSVERPDGSNFTLKIRSTKLEDSAMYFCASSGGLNQPQHFGDGTRLSIL.

The V call is TRBV4-1, the J call TRBJ2-5; 7 positions match TRBD2. Germline CDR1 MGHRA, CDR2 YSYEKL. This CDR3 has 15 residues. Unmatched junction bases numbered 12, after V lost 4 bases and J lost 7 bases. CDR3 sequence reads: CASSPSRDYPGTQYF. The CDR3 DNA is TGCGCCAGCAGCCCGAGCCGGGACTACCCAGGGACCCAGTACTTC.

The rearrangement links TRBV5-8 to TRBJ2-2, with D hard to call. Germline V gene lookup returns CDR1 SGHTS and CDR2 YDEGEE. V was clipped by 4 bases and J by 3 bases, with 13 bases between them. The CDR3 runs to 15 residues. The CDR3 loop reads CASSPPSPDTGELFF. CDR3 in DNA: TGTGCCAGCAGCCCCCCCAGTCCCGACACCGGGGAGCTGTTTTTT. Variable domain in full (rest from reference TRBV5-8 and TRBJ2-2): EAGVTQSPTHLIKTRGQQATLRCSPISGHTSVYWYQQALGLGLQFLLWYDEGEERNRGNFPPRFSGRQFPNYSSELNVNALELEDSALYLCASSPPSPDTGELFFGEGSRLTVL.

The chain has TRBV4-1 and TRBJ1-5; D not resolved. The germline V gene encodes CDR1 MGHRA and CDR2 YSYEKL. The ends were cut back, 6 bases at V and 2 bases at J, with 14 bases in the middle. The CDR3 contains 15 residues. This CDR3 is CASSLDVLGNQPQHF. The CDR3 bases are TGCGCCAGCAGTCTCGACGTCCTGGGCAATCAGCCCCAGCATTTT.

This clone was counted once. The DNA of the CDR3 is TGTGCCAGCAGTGATCCGGGACTAGCGCTCTCCGGGCAGTACTTC. It codes for CASSDPGLALSGQYF. The chain is built from TRBV28 and TRBJ2-7, with 10 positions matching TRBD2. This CDR3 comprises 15 residues. Germline V gives CDR1 MDHEN, CDR2 SYDVKM. Trimming at V came to 5 bases and at J to 9 bases, leaving 13 bases not matched to a gene.

J is TRBJ2-7 and V is TRBV4-1; no definite D call. CDR1 MGHRA and CDR2 YSYEKL come from the germline V gene. V was trimmed by 4 bases and J by 3 bases, leaving 10 bases between them. The CDR3 has 13 residues. The CDR3 bases are TGCGCCAGCAGCCCGCAGCTCCTCTACGAGCAGTACTTC. Its protein is CASSPQLLYEQYF.

As to this clone: Distinct nucleotide sequences in the sample also encode this CDR3. The rearrangement joins TRBV4-1 to TRBJ2-3, with 11 bases fitting TRBD1. The CDR3 extends over 15 amino acids. V lost 2 bases and J lost 6; bases outside the gene matches: 4. Per germline, CDR1 MGHRA and CDR2 YSYEKL. In nucleotides, the CDR3 is TGCGCCAGCAGCCAACACGGACAGGGGGCGGATACGCAGTATTTT. This encodes CASSQHGQGADTQYF.

This rearrangement joins TRBV2 to TRBJ1-2; the D is unclear. CDR1 is SNHLY, CDR2 FYNNEI, per germline. Trimming left V 1 base short and J 2 bases short, with 8 bases between. The CDR3 totals 14 residues. Written as DNA, the CDR3 is TGTGCCAGCAGTGAAGGATGGCTGAACTATGGCTACACCTTC. Encoded protein: CASSEGWLNYGYTF.

The V gene is TRBV21-1, the J gene TRBJ2-5; the listed D gene, TRBD2, was not tested against the DNA. TRBV21-1 is a known pseudogene. CDR3 size: 19 residues. This CDR3 is CASSRRGTSSPSPGETQYF. DNA for the CDR3: TGTGCCAGCAGTAGAAGGGGGACTAGCTCACCGTCCCCGGGAGAGACCCAGTACTTC.

The chain is built from TRBV2 and TRBJ2-2; D is undetermined. Germline-derived CDR1 and CDR2 are SNHLY and FYNNEI. The V end was cut by 2 bases, the J end by 11 bases, with 9 bases between. The CDR3 spans 12 residues. The CDR3 sequence is CASSEMGGELFF. The CDR3 region has the DNA TGTGCCAGCAGTGAAATGGGCGGAGAGCTGTTTTTT.